What follows are 16 T cell receptor beta chains derived from one specimen sequenced in a study of T cells in Graves' hyperthyroidism and ophthalmopathy. RNA transcripts provided the source from which TCR beta CDR3 regions were amplified. TCR CDR3 regions were first amplified by RT-PCR with HTBI primers. From the multiplex PCR reads, TCRdb called clonotypes with MiXCR, one entry per CDR3 protein. In the table there are 700,000 or so distinct CDR3 sequences, roughly 17% of which are singletons. Sequencing used blood. Source of these receptors: a man between 18 and 35 years old with Graves' hyperthyroidism.

The chain recombines TRBV10-3 with TRBJ2-1, with 13 bases fitting TRBD2. Germline assignment: CDR1 ENHRY and CDR2 SYGVKD. V lost 5 bases and J lost 0; bases outside the gene matches: 4. This CDR3 has 17 amino acids. The CDR3 spells CAISKTSGGSSYNEQFF. The CDR3, as DNA: TGTGCCATCAGTAAGACTAGCGGGGGGAGCTCCTACAATGAGCAGTTCTTC.

This clonotype was observed a handful of times. The chain is built from TRBV27 and TRBJ1-2, with D maybe TRBD1 (5 bases). Germline assignment: CDR1 MNHEY and CDR2 SMNVEV (reference sequence). CDR3 size: 14 residues. V shed 2 bases and J shed 6 bases, with 13 bases lying between them. Here the CDR3 reads CASSLREGPHGYTF. The CDR3 DNA sequence: TGTGCCAGCAGTTTACGGGAGGGGCCGCATGGCTACACCTTC.

The genes are TRBV13 and TRBJ1-5; D is ambiguous. Trimming removed 5 bases at V and 5 bases at J, with 10 bases between. The CDR3 loop spans 13 amino acids. Germline values: CDR1 PRHDT, CDR2 FYEKMQ (reference sequence). DNA for the CDR3: TGTGCCAGCAGCAGAGGGTCCGATCAGCCCCAGCATTTT. Its protein is CASSRGSDQPQHF. Using reference TRBV13 and TRBJ1-5 for the parts outside the CDR3, the full variable domain is AAGVIQSPRHLIKEKRETATLKCYPIPRHDTVYWYQQGPGQDPQFLISFYEKMQSDKGSIPDRFSAQQFSDYHSELNMSSLELGDSALYFCASSRGSDQPQHFGDGTRLSIL.

A few counts support this clonotype. The chain recombines TRBV9 with TRBJ1-1; D is ambiguous. V gave up 0 bases and J gave up 3 bases, with 6 bases separating them. The germline CDR1 and CDR2 sequences are SGDLS and YYNGEE. CDR3 length equals 13 residues. The CDR3 DNA reads as TGTGCCAGCAGCGTAGACGGGGACACTGAAGCTTTCTTT. Encoded protein: CASSVDGDTEAFF.

The gene calls are TRBV7-2 and TRBJ2-1, with 14 bases fitting TRBD2. Per the germline V gene, CDR1 is SGHTA and CDR2 is FQGNSA. The V and J ends lost 4 bases and 8 bases, in that order; junction bases with no gene match: 10. The CDR3 spans 17 residues. CDR3 DNA sequence: TGTGCCAGCAGCTCCCCGGGACTAGCGGGAGTTAGGGATGAGCAGTTCTTC. This translates into CASSSPGLAGVRDEQFF. Full variable domain (missing parts from reference TRBV7-2 and TRBJ2-1): GAGVSQSPSNKVTEKGKDVELRCDPISGHTALYWYRQSLGQGLEFLIYFQGNSAPDKSGLPSDRFSAERTGGSVSTLTIQRTQQEDSAVYLCASSSPGLAGVRDEQFFGPGTRLTVL.

This clonotype was recorded many times. The CDR3, as DNA: TGTGCCAGCACCCGCGCGGCCAACAATGAGCAGTTCTTC. The encoded protein is CASTRAANNEQFF. The chain is built from TRBV28 and TRBJ2-1; D unresolved. Trimming pared 7 bases from V and 5 bases from J, leaving 12 bases between. CDR3 length equals 13 residues. Germline CDR1 and CDR2: MDHEN and SYDVKM. Complete variable domain (other parts from reference TRBV28 and TRBJ2-1): DVKVTQSSRYLVKRTGEKVFLECVQDMDHENMFWYRQDPGLGLRLIYFSYDVKMKEKGDIPEGYSVSREKKERFSLILESASTNQTSMYLCASTRAANNEQFFGPGTRLTVL.

In its sample, this clonotype was seen a few times. This chain connects TRBV6-2 or TRBV6-3 to TRBJ2-1, with 11 bases fitting TRBD1. The V gene end was trimmed by 4 bases and the J gene end by 3 bases; junction bases not matched to a gene: 2. The germline V gene encodes CDR1 MNHEY and CDR2 SVGEGT. The CDR3 has 15 amino acids. The CDR3 DNA follows: TGTGCCAGCAGTTCCGGGACAGGGGGCTACAATGAGCAGTTCTTC. It encodes CASSSGTGGYNEQFF.

This clonotype was found many times. The chain carries TRBV19 and TRBJ1-1, with D possibly matching TRBD1 (6 bases). The CDR3 has 14 residues. The V end was cut by 2 bases, the J end by 1 base, with 8 bases between. CDR1 is LNHDA, CDR2 SQIVND, per germline (reference sequence). CDR3 sequence (DNA): TGTGCCAGTAGTATAAACAGGGAGAACACTGAAGCTTTCTTT. Protein: CASSINRENTEAFF.

The chain employs TRBV7-2 and TRBJ2-1, with no clear D. The CDR3 loop spans 13 amino acids. The ends were cut back, 3 bases at V and 7 bases at J, with 10 bases in the middle. Germline V CDR1 and CDR2: SGHTA, FQGNSA. CDR3 in amino acids: CASSLGWQNEQFF. CDR3 in DNA: TGTGCCAGCAGCTTGGGGTGGCAGAATGAGCAGTTCTTC.

In its sample, this clonotype was seen a few times. The conserved phenylalanine or tryptophan is not found at the CDR3 terminus, so this likely reflects a read error. The chain carries TRBV28 and TRBJ1-5; 7 nucleotides agree with TRBD1. Looked up from germline, CDR1 is MDHEN and CDR2 is SYDVKM. The J segment lost 3 bases and the V segment lost 6 bases, leaving 14 bases of the junction unmatched. CDR3 length equals 17 residues. Here the CDR3 reads CASSRPPWTGYNQPQHS. As DNA, the CDR3 is TGTGCCAGCAGCCGACCCCCCTGGACAGGTTACAATCAGCCCCAGCATTCT.

This clonotype has a handful of counts. The chain carries TRBV29-1 and TRBJ1-1, with D hard to call. Trimming took off 6 bases at V and 0 bases at J, with 8 bases between the two ends. In germline, CDR1 is SQVTM, CDR2 ANQGSEA. The CDR3 has 12 residues. CDR3 sequence: CSVALLNTEAFF. In nucleotides, the CDR3 is TGCAGCGTCGCTCTTTTGAACACTGAAGCTTTCTTT.

This clonotype showed up just a few times. The V gene is TRBV9, the J gene TRBJ2-2; 10 bases are a match to TRBD2. The CDR3 consists of 17 residues. CDR1 and CDR2 (germline): SGDLS, YYNGEE. V lost 1 base, J lost 0 bases, and 3 bases stayed unmatched. In nucleotides, the CDR3 is TGTGCCAGCAGCGTAAGCGGGAGGGCCCCGAACACCGGGGAGCTGTTTTTT. Its translation: CASSVSGRAPNTGELFF.

The table lists this clonotype with many counts. This chain uses TRBV7-2 with TRBJ2-7, with 9 bases lining up with TRBD2. The CDR3 sequence is 15 residues long. The junction had 5 bases not matched to a gene; V was cut back by 5 bases and J by 0 bases. Looked up from germline, CDR1 is SGHTA and CDR2 is FQGNSA. The CDR3 spells CASSKREVSSYEQYF. CDR3 nucleotides: TGTGCCAGCAGCAAGCGGGAGGTGAGCTCCTACGAGCAGTACTTC.

A remark on this clonotype: At one end, the junction sequence differs from germline, possibly due to a read error. The chain carries TRBV10-3 and TRBJ1-5; a possible D gene is TRBD1 (5 bases). Germline values: CDR1 ENHRY, CDR2 SYGVKD. The CDR3 is 14 residues long. Here the CDR3 DNA reads TGTGCCGTCAGTGATGGTGGGACGGATCAGCCCCAGCATTTT. The encoded protein is CAVSDGGTDQPQHF.

This clonotype was found many times. V is TRBV28 and J is TRBJ2-1; TRBD1 matches at 7 bases. After removal of 5 bases from V and 4 bases from J, the junction contained 8 bases not matched to a gene. Germline V gene data show CDR1 as MDHEN and CDR2 as SYDVKM. The CDR3 consists of 15 residues. The DNA of the CDR3 is TGTGCCAGCAGTCCCGACAGGGTCGATTACAATGAGCAGTTCTTC. Translating gives CASSPDRVDYNEQFF.

This clonotype was seen many times. The chain couples TRBV20-1 to TRBJ2-5; D remains ambiguous. This CDR3 region has 13 residues. Germline CDR1 and CDR2: DFQATT and SNEGSKA (reference sequence). V was cut by 5 bases and J by 7 bases, with 17 bases left in between. In nucleotides, the CDR3 is TGCAGTGCTCCCACCGGACGGGTAGGGACCCAGTACTTC. Protein product: CSAPTGRVGTQYF.